This TCR beta chain was captured in a study of identical twins. The CDR3 loop spans 15 amino acids. CDR1 and CDR2 from the germline V gene are SGHTA and FQGTGA. V shed 3 bases and J shed 5 bases, with 16 bases lying between them. A universal primer site was added by template switching, and unique molecular identifiers were carried by the cDNA. TCRdb called the 5' RACE reads again in MiXCR, with one record for every CDR3 protein. The data show 300,000 to 400,000 distinct CDR3 sequences, 7% to 9.5% seen once. This clonotype originated in a woman in her 50s in good health. The chain is built from TRBV7-3 and TRBJ2-5; D tentatively fits TRBD1 or TRBD2 (6 bases each). Sample: naive T cells sorted from blood. The DNA for the CDR3 is TGTGCCAGCAGCTTGGGGGGCAGGGACTTGGAGACCCAGTACTTC. Translating it yields CASSLGGRDLETQYF.